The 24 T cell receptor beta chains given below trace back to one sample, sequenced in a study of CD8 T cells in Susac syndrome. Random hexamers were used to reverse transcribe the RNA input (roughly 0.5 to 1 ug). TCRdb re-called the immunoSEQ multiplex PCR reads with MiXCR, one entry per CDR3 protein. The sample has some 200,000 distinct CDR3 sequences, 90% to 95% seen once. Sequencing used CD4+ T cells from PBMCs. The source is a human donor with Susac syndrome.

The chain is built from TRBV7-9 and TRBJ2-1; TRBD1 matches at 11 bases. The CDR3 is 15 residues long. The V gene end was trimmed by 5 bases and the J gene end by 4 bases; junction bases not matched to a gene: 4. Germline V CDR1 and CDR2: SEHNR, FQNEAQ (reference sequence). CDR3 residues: CASSQRDRGYNEQFF. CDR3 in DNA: TGTGCCAGCAGCCAACGGGACAGGGGGTACAATGAGCAGTTCTTC.

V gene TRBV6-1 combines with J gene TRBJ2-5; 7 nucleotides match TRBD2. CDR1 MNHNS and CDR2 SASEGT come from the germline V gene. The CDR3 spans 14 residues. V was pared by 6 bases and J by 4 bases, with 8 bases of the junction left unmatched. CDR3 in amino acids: CASRSGNAGETQYF. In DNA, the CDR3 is TGTGCCAGCAGGAGCGGGAACGCGGGAGAGACCCAGTACTTC.

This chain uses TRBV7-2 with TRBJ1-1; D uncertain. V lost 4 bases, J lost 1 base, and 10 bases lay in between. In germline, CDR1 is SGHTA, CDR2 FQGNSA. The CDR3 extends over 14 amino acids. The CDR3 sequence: CASSSSTANTEAFF. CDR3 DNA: TGTGCCAGCAGCTCCTCAACAGCGAACACTGAAGCTTTCTTT.

The CDR3 is CASTFGTGGIGELFF. The CDR3 coding sequence is TGTGCCAGCACTTTTGGGACAGGGGGAATCGGGGAGCTGTTTTTT. This chain connects TRBV12-3 or TRBV12-4 to TRBJ2-2; TRBD1 agrees at 11 bases. The V and J ends lost 7 bases and 7 bases, in that order; junction bases with no gene match: 8. The CDR3 runs 15 residues.

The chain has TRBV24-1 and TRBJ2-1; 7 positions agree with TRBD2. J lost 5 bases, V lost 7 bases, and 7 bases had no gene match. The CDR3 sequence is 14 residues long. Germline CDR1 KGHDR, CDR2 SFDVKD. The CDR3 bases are TGTGCCACCAGCCGTACTAGCGACAACAATGAGCAGTTCTTC. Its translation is CATSRTSDNNEQFF.

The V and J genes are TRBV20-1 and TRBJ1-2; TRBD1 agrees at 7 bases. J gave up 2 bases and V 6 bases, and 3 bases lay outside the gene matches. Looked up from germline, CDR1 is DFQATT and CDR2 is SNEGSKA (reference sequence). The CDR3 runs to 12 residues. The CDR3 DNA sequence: TGCAGTGCCCTGGACAGGAACTATGGCTACACCTTC. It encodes CSALDRNYGYTF.

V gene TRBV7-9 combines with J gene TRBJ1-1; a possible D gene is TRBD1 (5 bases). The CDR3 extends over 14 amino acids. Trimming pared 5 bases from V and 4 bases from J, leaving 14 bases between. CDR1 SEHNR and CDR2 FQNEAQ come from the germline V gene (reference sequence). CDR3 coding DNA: TGTGCCAGCAGCGGACAAGGGGTGAGCACTGAAGCTTTCTTT. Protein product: CASSGQGVSTEAFF.

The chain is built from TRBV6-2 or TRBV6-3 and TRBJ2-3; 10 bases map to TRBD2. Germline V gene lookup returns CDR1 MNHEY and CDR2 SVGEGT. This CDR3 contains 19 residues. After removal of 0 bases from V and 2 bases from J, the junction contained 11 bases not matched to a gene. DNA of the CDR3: TGTGCCAGCAGTTACTCGACACTAGCGGGGAAACTTCTCACAGATACGCAGTATTTT. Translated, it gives CASSYSTLAGKLLTDTQYF.

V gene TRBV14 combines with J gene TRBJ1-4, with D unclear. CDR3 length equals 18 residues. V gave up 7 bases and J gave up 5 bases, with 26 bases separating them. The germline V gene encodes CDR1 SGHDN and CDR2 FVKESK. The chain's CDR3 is CASNRRVKKTPLNEKLFF. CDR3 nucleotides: TGTGCCAGCAACCGCAGAGTTAAGAAGACACCCCTAAATGAAAAACTGTTTTTT.

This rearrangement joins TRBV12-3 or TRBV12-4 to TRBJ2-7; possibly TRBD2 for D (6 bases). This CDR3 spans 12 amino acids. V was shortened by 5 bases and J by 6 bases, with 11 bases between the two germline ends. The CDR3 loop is CASSLPLAEQYF. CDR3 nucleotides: TGTGCCAGCAGTCTCCCACTAGCCGAGCAGTACTTC.

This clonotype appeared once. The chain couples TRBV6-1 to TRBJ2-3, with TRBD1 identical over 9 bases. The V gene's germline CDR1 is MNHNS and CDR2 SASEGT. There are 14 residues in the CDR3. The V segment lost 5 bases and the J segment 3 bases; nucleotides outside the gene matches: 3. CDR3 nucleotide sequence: TGTGCCAGCAGTCGGGACAGGGTGACAGATACGCAGTATTTT. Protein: CASSRDRVTDTQYF.

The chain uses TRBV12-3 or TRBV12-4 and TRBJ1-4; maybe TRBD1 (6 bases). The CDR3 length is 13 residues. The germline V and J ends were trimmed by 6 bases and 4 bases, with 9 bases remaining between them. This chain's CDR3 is CASSRGFNEKLFF. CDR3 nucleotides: TGTGCCAGCAGCAGGGGTTTTAATGAAAAACTGTTTTTT.

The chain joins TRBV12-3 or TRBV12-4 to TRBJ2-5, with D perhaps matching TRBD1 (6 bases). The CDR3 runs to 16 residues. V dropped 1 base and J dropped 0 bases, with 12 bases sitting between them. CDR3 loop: CASSLGLGTNQETQYF. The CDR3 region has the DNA TGTGCCAGCAGTTTAGGACTTGGGACAAACCAAGAGACCCAGTACTTC.

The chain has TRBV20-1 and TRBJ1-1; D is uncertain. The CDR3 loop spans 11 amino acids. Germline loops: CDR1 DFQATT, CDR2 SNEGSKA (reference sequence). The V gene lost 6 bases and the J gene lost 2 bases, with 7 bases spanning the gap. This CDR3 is CSAMSNTEAFF. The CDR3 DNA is TGCAGTGCAATGTCTAACACTGAAGCTTTCTTT.

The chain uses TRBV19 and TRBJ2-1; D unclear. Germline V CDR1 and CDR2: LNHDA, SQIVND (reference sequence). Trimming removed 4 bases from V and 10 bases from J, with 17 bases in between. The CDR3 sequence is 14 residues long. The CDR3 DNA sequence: TGTGCCAGTAGTAGCAAGAGACACAGTCGAGAGCAGTTCTTC. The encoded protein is CASSSKRHSREQFF.

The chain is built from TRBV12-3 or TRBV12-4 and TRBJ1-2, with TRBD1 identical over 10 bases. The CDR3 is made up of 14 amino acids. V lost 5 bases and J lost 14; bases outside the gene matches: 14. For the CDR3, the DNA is TGTGCCAGCAGTCCCAATTCCGGGACAGGGGTCTTAACCTTC. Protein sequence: CASSPNSGTGVLTF.

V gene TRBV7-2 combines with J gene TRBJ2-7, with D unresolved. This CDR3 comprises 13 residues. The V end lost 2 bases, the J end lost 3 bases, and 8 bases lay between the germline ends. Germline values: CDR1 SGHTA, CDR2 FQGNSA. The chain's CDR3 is CASSLQPSYEQYF. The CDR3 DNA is TGTGCCAGCAGCTTACAGCCTAGCTACGAGCAGTACTTC.

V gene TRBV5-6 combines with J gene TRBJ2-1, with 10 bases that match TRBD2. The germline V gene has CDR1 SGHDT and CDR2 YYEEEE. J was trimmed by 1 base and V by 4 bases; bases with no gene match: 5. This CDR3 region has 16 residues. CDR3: CASSIPSGGSYNEQFF. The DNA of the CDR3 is TGTGCCAGCAGCATACCTAGCGGGGGATCCTACAATGAGCAGTTCTTC.

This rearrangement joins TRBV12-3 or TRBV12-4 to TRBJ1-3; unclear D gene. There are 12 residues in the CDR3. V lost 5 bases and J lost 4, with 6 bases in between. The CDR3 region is CASSQQGNTIYF. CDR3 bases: TGTGCCAGCAGTCAACAGGGAAACACCATATATTTT.

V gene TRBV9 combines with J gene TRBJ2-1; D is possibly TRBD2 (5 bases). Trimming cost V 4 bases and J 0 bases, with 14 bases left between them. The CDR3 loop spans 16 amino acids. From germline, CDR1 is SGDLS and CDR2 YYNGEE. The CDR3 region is CASSPGLMSSYNEQFF. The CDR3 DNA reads TGTGCCAGCAGCCCTGGACTCATGAGCTCCTACAATGAGCAGTTCTTC.

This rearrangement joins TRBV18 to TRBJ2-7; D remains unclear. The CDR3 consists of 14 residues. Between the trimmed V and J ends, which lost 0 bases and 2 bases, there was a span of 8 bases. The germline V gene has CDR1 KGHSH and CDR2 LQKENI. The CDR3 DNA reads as TGTGCCAGCTCACCACCGTCAGGACCCTACGAGCAGTACTTC. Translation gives CASSPPSGPYEQYF.

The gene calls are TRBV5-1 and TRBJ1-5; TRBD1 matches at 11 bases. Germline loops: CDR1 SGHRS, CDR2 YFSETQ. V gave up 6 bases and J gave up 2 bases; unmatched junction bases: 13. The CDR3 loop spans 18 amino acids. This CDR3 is CASKNRDRDRGGNQPQHF. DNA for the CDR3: TGCGCCAGCAAAAACCGGGACAGGGACAGGGGGGGCAATCAGCCCCAGCATTTT.

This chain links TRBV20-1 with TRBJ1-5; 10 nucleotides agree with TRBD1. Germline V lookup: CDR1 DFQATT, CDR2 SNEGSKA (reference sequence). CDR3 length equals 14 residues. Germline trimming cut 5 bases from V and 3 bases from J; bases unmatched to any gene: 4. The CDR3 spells CSALGQGDNQPQHF. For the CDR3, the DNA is TGCAGTGCTCTCGGACAGGGGGACAATCAGCCCCAGCATTTT.

This CDR3 reads CASSLAASSVEQFF. DNA of the CDR3: TGCGCCAGCAGCTTGGCGGCTAGCAGCGTTGAGCAGTTCTTC. The rearrangement joins TRBV5-1 to TRBJ2-1, with D tentatively TRBD2 (5 bases). V lost 0 bases to trimming and J lost 9 bases, with 13 bases between them. This CDR3 is 14 amino acids long. Germline V gene data show CDR1 as SGHRS and CDR2 as YFSETQ.